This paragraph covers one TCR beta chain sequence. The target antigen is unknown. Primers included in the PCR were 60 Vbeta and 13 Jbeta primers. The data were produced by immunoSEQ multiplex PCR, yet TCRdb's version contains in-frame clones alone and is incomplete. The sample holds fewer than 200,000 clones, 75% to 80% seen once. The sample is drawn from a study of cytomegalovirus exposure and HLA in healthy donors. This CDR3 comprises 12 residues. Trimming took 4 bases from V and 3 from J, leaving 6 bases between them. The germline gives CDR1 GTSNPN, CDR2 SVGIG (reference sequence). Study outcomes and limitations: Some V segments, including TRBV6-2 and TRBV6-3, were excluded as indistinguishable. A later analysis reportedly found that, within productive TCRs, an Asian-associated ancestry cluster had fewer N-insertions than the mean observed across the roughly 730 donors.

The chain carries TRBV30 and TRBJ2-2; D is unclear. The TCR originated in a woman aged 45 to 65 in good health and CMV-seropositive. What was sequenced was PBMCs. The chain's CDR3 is CAWMGDTGELFF. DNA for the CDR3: TGTGCCTGGATGGGCGACACCGGGGAGCTGTTTTTT.